In this sample, the clone carrying this TCR beta chain turned up once. Its antigen is undetermined. The record originates from a study of T cell responses to AZD1222 COVID-19 vaccine. Findings and caveats of the study: Baseline seropositivity characterized only a handful of AZD1222 recipients. Mostly white British, mostly female donors; authors suggested clonal diversity may be underestimated.

Assay: immunoSEQ multiplex PCR; the TCRdb copy retains only in-frame clones and omits some. Seen here are 110,000 to 150,000 clones, over 75% observed once, and the top ten hold approximately 3.6%. V shed 10 bases and J shed 7 bases, with 17 bases lying between them. The V gene's germline CDR1 is MNHEY and CDR2 SMNVEV (reference sequence). The CDR3 has 12 amino acids. Sequenced here: peripheral blood, sampled on day 0 of AZD1222 vaccination. This chain connects TRBV27 to TRBJ2-7, with TRBD1 as a possible D gene (6 bases). This TCR was recovered from an adult in good health. The CDR3, as DNA: TGTGCCACCGTGGGGGCGTTTAGGGAGCAGTACTTC. Translation: CATVGAFREQYF.